Below, 25 T cell receptor beta chains from the same sample are listed, as sequenced in a study of blood T cell repertoires in COVID-19. The data were produced by immunoSEQ multiplex PCR, yet TCRdb's version contains in-frame clones alone and is incomplete. Seen here are some 70,000 clones, 65% to 90% observed once, and the top ten hold under 8%. The sequenced sample consisted of peripheral blood. Receptor source: a man aged 55-75 years with acute or convalescent COVID-19.

This clone was observed once. The J gene is TRBJ1-4, the V gene TRBV4-3, with 7 bases fitting TRBD1. Germline-derived CDR1 and CDR2 are LGHNA and YSLEER. After removal of 0 bases from V and 5 bases from J, the junction contained 6 bases not matched to a gene. CDR3 length: 16 amino acids. CDR3: CASSQERDRSNEKLFF. The DNA of the CDR3 is TGCGCCAGCAGCCAAGAGAGGGACAGATCAAATGAAAAACTGTTTTTT.

This clone was recorded only once. The chain recombines TRBV10-3 with TRBJ2-7, with D possibly TRBD2 on 5 matching bases. CDR3 length: 12 amino acids. V was trimmed by 10 bases and J by 7 bases, leaving 17 bases between them. Germline V gene lookup returns CDR1 ENHRY and CDR2 SYGVKD. In nucleotides, the CDR3 is TGTGCCACCAACCTAGGGCCGGGAGAGCAGTACTTC. Its translation is CATNLGPGEQYF.

The chain carries TRBV19 and TRBJ1-1, with 7 nucleotides matching TRBD1. Germline V gene lookup returns CDR1 LNHDA and CDR2 SQIVND (reference sequence). The CDR3 consists of 15 residues. J gave up 6 bases and V 5 bases, and 12 bases lay outside the gene matches. DNA for the CDR3: TGTGCCAGTAGTTCCCGACAGGGAAGGTACCCTGAAGCTTTCTTT. Residues: CASSSRQGRYPEAFF.

This chain links TRBV18 with TRBJ2-1, with D tentatively TRBD2 (7 bases). The germline V gene encodes CDR1 KGHSH and CDR2 LQKENI. The CDR3 loop spans 19 amino acids. V was trimmed by 1 base and J by 0 bases, leaving 19 bases between them. The CDR3 here is CASSPLGGGSATSYNEQFF. The CDR3 nucleotides are TGTGCCAGCTCACCACTGGGGGGGGGCTCCGCGACCTCCTACAATGAGCAGTTCTTC.

The chain uses TRBV5-1 and TRBJ1-1; D is unresolved. The CDR3 loop spans 13 amino acids. V lost 0 bases and J lost 0, with 3 bases in between. In germline, CDR1 is SGHRS, CDR2 YFSETQ. CDR3 in amino acids: CASSLELNTEAFF. The CDR3 region has the DNA TGCGCCAGCAGCTTGGAGCTGAACACTGAAGCTTTCTTT.

The CDR3 region is CASKNRVNTEAFF. The DNA of the CDR3 is TGTGCCAGCAAAAACAGAGTGAACACTGAAGCTTTCTTT. The chain is built from TRBV6-5 and TRBJ1-1; D remains unclear. Trimming shortened V by 7 bases and J by 0 bases, and 9 bases separated the two germline ends. Germline CDR1 reads MNHEY; CDR2 reads SVGAGI. The CDR3 extends over 13 amino acids.

V is TRBV29-1 and J is TRBJ2-5, with 7 bases aligning to TRBD1. Germline CDR1 is SQVTM and CDR2 is ANQGSEA. The CDR3 consists of 14 residues. Trimming took 2 bases from V and 1 from J; bases not matched to a gene: 4. CDR3 loop: CSVESRTGQETQYF. The CDR3 bases are TGCAGCGTTGAAAGTCGGACAGGCCAAGAGACCCAGTACTTC. Full variable domain (remainder filled in from reference TRBV29-1 and TRBJ2-5): SAVISQKPSRDICQRGTSLTIQCQVDSQVTMMFWYRQQPGQSLTLIATANQGSEATYESGFVIDKFPISRPNLTFSTLTVSNMSPEDSSIYLCSVESRTGQETQYFGPGTRLLVL.

This chain links TRBV7-2 with TRBJ2-3, with 9 bases matching TRBD2. The ends lost 5 bases at V and 5 bases at J; junction bases unmatched: 5. Germline V gives CDR1 SGHTA, CDR2 FQGNSA. The CDR3 length is 14 residues. This chain's CDR3 is CASSRLTSGDTQYF. Here the CDR3 DNA reads TGTGCCAGCAGCCGTCTGACTAGCGGAGATACGCAGTATTTT.

The chain uses TRBV7-2 and TRBJ1-5; D gene ambiguous. Germline loops: CDR1 SGHTA, CDR2 FQGNSA. The CDR3 spans 15 residues. The V end lost 1 base, the J end lost 4 bases, and 11 bases lay between the germline ends. In DNA, the CDR3 is TGTGCCAGCAGCTTAGAGGCGGCAGTTAATCAGCCCCAGCATTTT. It translates to CASSLEAAVNQPQHF.

The rearrangement uses TRBV5-1 and TRBJ1-5; TRBD1 aligns across 9 bases. CDR1 is SGHRS and CDR2 is YFSETQ in the germline V gene. The length of the CDR3 is 16 residues. The V segment lost 3 bases and the J segment 6 bases; nucleotides outside the gene matches: 10. The CDR3 sequence: CASSYDPGQGRQPQHF. In nucleotides, the CDR3 is TGCGCCAGCAGCTATGACCCGGGACAGGGACGTCAGCCCCAGCATTTT.

This clone was detected only a few times. V is TRBV7-2 and J is TRBJ1-2; no definite D call. From germline, CDR1 is SGHTA and CDR2 FQGNSA. The CDR3 is 14 amino acids. V lost 0 bases, J lost 4 bases, and 9 bases lay in between. CDR3 sequence: CASSLAPISYGYTF. For the CDR3, the DNA is TGTGCCAGCAGCTTAGCTCCAATTAGCTATGGCTACACCTTC.

The chain has TRBV6-6 and TRBJ2-3; a possible D gene is TRBD2 (5 bases). Germline CDR1 reads MNHNY; CDR2 reads SVGAGI (reference sequence). The CDR3 has 14 amino acids. Trimming took 6 bases from V and 1 from J, leaving 11 bases between them. The CDR3 nucleotides read TGTGCCAGCAGCCGTCTCGGGGGCACAGATACGCAGTATTTT. This codes for CASSRLGGTDTQYF.

The chain recombines TRBV15 with TRBJ1-4; tentative D call: TRBD1 (6 bases). With 5 bases removed from V and 8 bases from J, the gap between germline ends came to 21 bases. This CDR3 has 16 amino acids. Per germline, CDR1 LNHNV and CDR2 YYDKDF (reference sequence). The CDR3 spells CATSVRGKSSYEKLFF. CDR3 bases: TGTGCCACCAGCGTTAGGGGGAAATCTAGTTACGAAAAACTGTTTTTT.

This clone appeared once. This chain joins TRBV5-5 and TRBJ1-2; unclear D gene. V was shortened by 4 bases and J by 5 bases, with 12 bases between the two germline ends. There are 13 residues in the CDR3. CDR1 and CDR2 (germline): SGHKS, YYEKEE (reference sequence). The chain's CDR3 is CASSLNPGYGYTF. CDR3 DNA: TGTGCCAGCAGCCTAAACCCCGGGTATGGCTACACCTTC. Using reference TRBV5-5 and TRBJ1-2 for the parts outside the CDR3, the full variable domain is DAGVTQSPTHLIKTRGQQVTLRCSPISGHKSVSWYQQVLGQGPQFIFQYYEKEERGRGNFPDRFSARQFPNYSSELNVNALLLGDSALYLCASSLNPGYGYTFGSGTRLTVV.

This clone was seen only once. The rearrangement joins TRBV5-4 to TRBJ1-1; TRBD1 matches 9 bases. Germline CDR1 SGHNT, CDR2 YYREEE (reference sequence). CDR3 length: 17 amino acids. V dropped 4 bases and J dropped 3; count of bases not matched to a gene: 13. The CDR3 nucleotides read TGTGCCAGCAGCCCCGTCCCGGGACAGGGCGGGGACACTGAAGCTTTCTTT. Protein product: CASSPVPGQGGDTEAFF.

The chain employs TRBV7-2 and TRBJ2-1, with 7 bases identical to TRBD2. Per germline, CDR1 SGHTA and CDR2 FQGNSA. The CDR3 extends over 14 amino acids. J gave up 9 bases and V 0 bases, and 5 bases lay outside the gene matches. CDR3 residues: CASSLATSSGEQFF. The CDR3 nucleotides read TGTGCCAGCAGCTTAGCGACTAGCTCGGGTGAGCAGTTCTTC.

The chain combines TRBV3-1 (or the pseudogene TRBV3-2) with TRBJ2-2, with TRBD1 identical over 10 bases. The germline V gene has CDR1 LGHDT and CDR2 YNNKEL (reference sequence). The CDR3 contains 18 residues. J lost 5 bases, V lost 5 bases, and 14 bases had no gene match. DNA of the CDR3: TGTGCCAGCAGCAAGAAGGGGACAGGGGTTTCCCATACCGGGGAGCTGTTTTTT. This gives the protein CASSKKGTGVSHTGELFF.

In this sample, this clone is medium-sized (0.01 to 0.1%). The J gene is TRBJ1-1, the V gene TRBV7-2; no reliable D call. CDR3 length: 12 amino acids. Germline CDR1 SGHTA, CDR2 FQGNSA. Trimming pared 6 bases from V and 1 base from J, leaving 6 bases between. Here the CDR3 reads CASRQSNTEAFF. The CDR3 DNA follows: TGTGCCAGCAGACAGTCGAACACTGAAGCTTTCTTT.

This sequence joins TRBV6-6 and TRBJ2-5, with 8 bases identical to TRBD1. CDR3 length: 13 amino acids. Germline values: CDR1 MNHNY, CDR2 SVGAGI (reference sequence). V shed 4 bases, J shed 7 bases, and the junction held 5 bases outside the gene matches. CDR3 amino acids: CASSSGGGGTQYF. The CDR3 region has the DNA TGTGCCAGCAGTTCAGGGGGCGGAGGGACCCAGTACTTC.

This chain uses TRBV7-2 with TRBJ2-7; D remains ambiguous. Germline loops: CDR1 SGHTA, CDR2 FQGNSA. This CDR3 comprises 13 residues. V lost 1 base to trimming and J lost 1 base, with 5 bases between them. The CDR3 spells CASSLVMSYEQYF. As DNA, the CDR3 is TGTGCCAGCAGCTTAGTAATGTCCTACGAGCAGTACTTC.

The rearrangement links TRBV12-3 or TRBV12-4 to TRBJ1-3; D ambiguous. V was trimmed by 5 bases and J by 2 bases, leaving 7 bases between them. The length of the CDR3 is 13 residues. CDR3 loop: CASSEGTGNTIYF. The CDR3 nucleotides read TGTGCCAGCAGTGAGGGAACTGGAAACACCATATATTTT.

CDR3 sequence: CASSSDRVFQPQHF. The CDR3 DNA reads as TGTGCCAGCAGTTCTGACAGGGTTTTTCAGCCCCAGCATTTT. The chain employs TRBV7-8 and TRBJ1-5; 7 bases agree with TRBD1. Trimming removed 6 bases from V and 6 bases from J; junction bases left unmatched: 8. CDR3 size: 14 residues. Germline V gene lookup returns CDR1 SGHVS and CDR2 FQNEAQ.

The chain couples TRBV5-6 to TRBJ2-2; D gene unclear. Trimming removed 0 bases at V and 6 bases at J, with 6 bases between. CDR1 is SGHDT and CDR2 is YYEEEE in the germline V gene. The CDR3 runs 13 residues. Written as DNA, the CDR3 is TGTGCCAGCAGCTTGGCAGGCCCCGGGGAGCTGTTTTTT. As protein: CASSLAGPGELFF.

V is TRBV3-1 (or the pseudogene TRBV3-2) and J is TRBJ1-2; D possibly corresponds to TRBD1 (5 bases). The germline V gene encodes CDR1 LGHDT and CDR2 YNNKEL (reference sequence). Between the trimmed V and J ends, which lost 0 bases and 1 base, there was a span of 9 bases. The CDR3 has 15 amino acids. The CDR3 DNA sequence: TGTGCCAGCAGCCAAGATCCAGGGATTAACTATGGCTACACCTTC. It specifies CASSQDPGINYGYTF.

The rearrangement uses TRBV6-6 and TRBJ1-1; D possibly corresponds to TRBD1 (5 bases). Germline V gene sequence: CDR1 MNHNY, CDR2 SVGAGI (reference sequence). The CDR3 is 15 residues long. V lost 6 bases, J lost 0 bases, and 14 bases lay in between. As DNA, the CDR3 is TGTGCCAGCAGGACGAAACAGGCTATGAACACTGAAGCTTTCTTT. It yields the protein CASRTKQAMNTEAFF.